This T cell receptor beta chain is drawn from a study of CD8 T cells in ankylosing spondylitis. This clonotype was counted between two and nine times. This CDR3 has 16 residues. CDR1 and CDR2 from the germline V gene are MDHEN and SYDVKM. Trimming at V came to 6 bases and at J to 2 bases, leaving 6 bases not matched to a gene. Preparation of TCR beta libraries was done by quantitative 5'-RACE with molecular barcodes. TCRdb itself ran the 5' RACE reads through MiXCR, one entry per CDR3 protein. This sample carries 310,000 or so distinct CDR3 sequences, roughly 20% of them seen once, and the ten largest clones take 7.5% to 9%.

This TCR derives from a male donor with ankylosing spondylitis or in good health (not recorded which). The sample comprised blood, either unsorted or a sorted T cell fraction (not recorded which). This rearrangement joins TRBV28 to TRBJ2-3; 12 nucleotides agree with TRBD2. The CDR3 DNA reads TGTGCCAGCAGCGGACTAGCGGGGATAACCACAGATACGCAGTATTTT. As protein: CASSGLAGITTDTQYF.